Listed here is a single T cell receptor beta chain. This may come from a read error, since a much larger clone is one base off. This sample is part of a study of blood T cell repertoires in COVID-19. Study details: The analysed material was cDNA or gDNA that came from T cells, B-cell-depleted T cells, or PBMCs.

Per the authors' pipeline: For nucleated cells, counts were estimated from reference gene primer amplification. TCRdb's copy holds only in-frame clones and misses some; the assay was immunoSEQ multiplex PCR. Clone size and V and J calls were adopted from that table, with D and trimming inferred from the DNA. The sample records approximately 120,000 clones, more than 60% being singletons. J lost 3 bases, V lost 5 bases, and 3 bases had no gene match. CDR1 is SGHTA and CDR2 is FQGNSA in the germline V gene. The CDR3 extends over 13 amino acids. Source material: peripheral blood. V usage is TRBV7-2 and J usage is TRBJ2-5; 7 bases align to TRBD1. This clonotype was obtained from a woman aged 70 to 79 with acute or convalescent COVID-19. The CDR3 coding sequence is TGTGCCAGCAGCACCGGGACAGAAGAGACCCAGTACTTC. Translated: CASSTGTEETQYF.